The clone carrying this T cell receptor (beta chain) was seen many times. The antigen remains unidentified. The healthy controls volunteered at a blood bank in Maryland, USA. The data originate from a study of neurological immune-mediated disorders. General study points: The greatest TCR clonal expansion appeared in HTLV-1-associated myelopathy and the smallest, falling below healthy controls, in multiple sclerosis. None of the CDR3 amino acid sequences of expanded clones recurred across subjects, suggesting private repertoires in all groups.

The CDR3 is made up of 12 amino acids. Trimming removed 6 bases from V and 0 bases from J, with 8 bases in between. Germline CDR1 is DFQATT and CDR2 is SNEGSKA (reference sequence). 5'RACE with 10-nucleotide random UMIs produced the cDNA. TCRdb recomputed calls from the 5' RACE reads with MiXCR, one row per CDR3 protein. Seen here are 30,000 or so distinct CDR3 sequences, around 16% observed once, and the top ten hold around a quarter. The sample taken for sequencing was PBMCs. The rearrangement joins TRBV20-1 to TRBJ1-2, with TRBD1 as a possible D gene (6 bases). This receptor was taken from a man aged 65 to 79 in good health. In DNA, the CDR3 is TGCAGTGCCAGGACAGCTAACTATGGCTACACCTTC. It translates to CSARTANYGYTF.